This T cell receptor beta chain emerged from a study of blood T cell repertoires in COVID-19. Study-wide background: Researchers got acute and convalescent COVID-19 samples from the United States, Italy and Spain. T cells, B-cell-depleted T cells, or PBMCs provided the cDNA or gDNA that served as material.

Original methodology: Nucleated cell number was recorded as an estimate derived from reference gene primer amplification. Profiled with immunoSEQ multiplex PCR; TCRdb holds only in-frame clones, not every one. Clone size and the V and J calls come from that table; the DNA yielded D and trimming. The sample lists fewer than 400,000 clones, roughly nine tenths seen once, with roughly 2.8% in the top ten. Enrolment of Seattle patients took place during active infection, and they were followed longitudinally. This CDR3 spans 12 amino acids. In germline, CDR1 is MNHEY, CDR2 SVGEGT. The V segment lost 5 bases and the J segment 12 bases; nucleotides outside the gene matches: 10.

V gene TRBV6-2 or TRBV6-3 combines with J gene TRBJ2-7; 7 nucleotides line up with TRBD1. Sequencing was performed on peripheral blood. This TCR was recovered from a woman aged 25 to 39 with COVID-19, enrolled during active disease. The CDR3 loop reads CASSHPGGALYF. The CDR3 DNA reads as TGTGCCAGCAGTCACCCAGGGGGAGCTCTGTACTTC.